This T cell receptor (beta chain) was documented in a study of cytomegalovirus exposure and HLA in healthy donors (dated by TCRdb to 2016 to 2017). Context from the whole study: An earlier analysis of 587 of the donors reported about 260 Gb of sequence data and 117 million unique TCR beta sequences obtained from roughly 170 million T cells. An early release covering roughly 600 HLA-typed donors comprised approximately 290 gigabases of sequencing data and tens of millions of unique TCR sequences. Of the approximately 400 genotyped donors, 75% to 85% were placed in the genetic ancestry cluster associated with self-reported Caucasian donors. The study aimed to test whether signatures of past pathogen exposure could be identified by cataloging public T cell receptors. The study profiled the T cell repertoires of hundreds of subjects by immunosequencing and related them to cytomegalovirus serostatus. In addition to the first cohort of 666 subjects, a separate validation cohort of 120 different subjects was used. To predict cytomegalovirus infection status, the study brought together high-throughput TCR immunosequencing, statistical association of individual TCRs with disease status, and machine learning. A later analysis re-analyzed previously published TCR beta repertoires from 600 to 850 donors and added high-resolution HLA genotyping to study TCR occurrence patterns. The later analysis used no new phenotypic data to find candidate immune exposures, relying instead on TCR beta sequences and their occurrence across donors. An earlier analysis of fewer than 700 of the donors applied high-throughput TCR beta sequencing to assess whether each TCR beta V gene segment acted as functional or pseudogenic. Donor age, sex, ethnicity and CMV serostatus were compiled alongside the repertoire data. Genome-wide SNP genotypes for about three fifths of the 666 donors were used in a later genetic analysis, which treated that subset as a discovery cohort. Every repertoire in the discovery cohort had been generated on one and the same sequencing platform. HLA typing covered class I and class II loci at four-digit resolution. The number of donors typed differed by locus, with roughly 629-640 for A, B, C, DRB1 and DQB1, around 500 for DQA1, approximately 580 for DPA1, and around 430 for DPB1. Because of strong linkage in the cohort, a few DR-DQ haplotypes were treated as single units for association and clustering. Among several hundred genotyped donors of the cohort, an average of approximately 200,000 unique TCR beta nucleotide sequences was sequenced per donor, of which roughly 17% were non-productive.

The germline V and J ends show losses of 4 bases and 5 bases respectively, and no gene match explains 11 bases of the junction. The germline V gene supplies CDR1 SGHDT and CDR2 YYEEEE. The CDR3 covers 15 residues, taking in both the cysteine and the phenylalanine. This entry keeps only the CDR3 DNA: 45 bases, framed from base 1. This clone was counted a few times. Its antigen is still unknown. Qualities for individual bases were not recorded, and no much larger clone is one base off. Library creation used the immunoSEQ multiplex PCR assay. A mixture of 60 forward primers for TCR Vbeta segments and 13 reverse primers for TCR Jbeta segments was used in the multiplex PCR. Amplification of the CDR3 region of rearranged TCR beta genes was performed with a multiplex PCR assay on genomic DNA. Amplified TCR beta libraries were sequenced as 87-base-pair reads on the Illumina HiSeq System. From the authors' description of their analysis: In a later analysis, tens of millions of unique TCR beta chains were counted across the approximately 640 repertoires, and roughly 9.9 million of these chains were shared by at least two donors. To remove PCR and sequencing errors, raw reads were error-corrected and collapsed into unique sequences using a nearest-neighbor algorithm that merged closely related sequences. CDR3 sequences were aligned to IMGT reference sequences to assign V, D and J gene segments. For a sequence to be retained, at least a six-nucleotide match to both a V gene segment and a J gene segment was required. A rearrangement was called productive if the CDR3 had no stop codons and remained in frame with V and J, and every other rearrangement was called non-productive. Following IMGT convention, CDR3 was defined as the stretch from the second conserved V-encoded cysteine up to the conserved J-encoded phenylalanine. In an earlier analysis of roughly 610 of the donors, sequences lacking an unambiguous match to a single V gene segment were excluded. In an earlier analysis of several hundred of the donors, V segments were called functional above 56.7% productive rearrangements and were called segregating when the between-donor standard deviation exceeded 5%. A statistical classification framework was developed to diagnose cytomegalovirus status using the catalog of TCR beta chain sequences. V and J gene assignment, in a later analysis, came from comparing TCR nucleotide sequences with IMGT/GENE-DB human TR gene sequences. The TCRdist pipeline was used in a later analysis to assign CDR3 sequences and most-parsimonious VDJ recombination scenarios. A later analysis defined each TCR beta chain by its CDR3 amino acid sequence plus V-gene family, and excluded reads lacking a unique V-gene family. In a later analysis, several hundred highly shared, low-generation-probability nucleotide sequences were removed to address suspected cross-contamination and a sequencing artifact. A later analysis calculated a clonal expansion index for each public chain from normalized within-repertoire ranks of inferred template counts. Generation probabilities in a later analysis came from a VDJ recombination model fitted to out-of-frame rearrangements, and those results were checked against IGoR. In a later analysis, TCR-TCR, TCR-HLA and TCR-CMV co-occurrence was scored with hypergeometric tests, and a repertoire-size bias correction was applied to TCR pairs. To estimate false discovery rates, a later analysis permuted the HLA or CMV assignments 20 times. A later analysis grouped co-occurring TCRs with DBSCAN, adding TCRdist sequence similarity when clustering within HLA-allele-positive subsets. Repertoires with fewer than 30,000 or more than 120,000 public chains, plus five repertoires with anomalous nucleotide sharing, were excluded from co-occurrence clustering. This is the immuneACCESS table as TCRdb keeps it, with only in-frame sequences that have V and J called. A part of the clones is gone; compared with another copy, unresolved V genes explain less than half, and the rest is unexplained. The V and J calls and clone size are taken from that table; D and trimming were inferred from the DNA. In this sample the table shows 100,000 to 150,000 clones, 65% to 80% of which occur a single time. The top ten clonotypes cover less than 3% of the sample.

General findings and caveats noted by the study authors: Correlated functional status among segregating V segments might be attributable to linkage disequilibrium, but an unknown experimental factor could not be ruled out. Several of the top co-occurrence clusters appeared to be linked to parvovirus B19, influenza, CMV and Epstein-Barr virus, according to a later analysis. This cohort had only TCR beta chains sequenced, and the lack of alpha or paired-chain data limited which features could be detected. In an earlier analysis of approximately 590 of the donors, most TCR beta V segments appeared in productive rearrangements about 90% or about 30% of the time, broadly matching IMGT annotations. CMV serostatus was the only immune exposure information available for the cohort. In a later genetic analysis, fewer N-insertions in productive TCRs were reported among donors in an Asian-associated ancestry cluster than the roughly 700-donor mean. Most TCR sequences were observed very rarely across donors, whereas some public TCRs were present in many individuals. In a later analysis, TCR association rates were found to vary across HLA loci, with the most associated TCRs seen for DRB1 alleles and the fewest for HLA-C alleles. When HLA alleles, especially DR and DQ, strongly co-occurred, attributing TCR associations to individual alleles was difficult. The 87-base-pair reads could not distinguish some IMGT-functional V segments, including TRBV6-2 and TRBV6-3, so those segments were excluded. It was suggested by the authors that the approach could potentially be generalized to other disease states and immunological phenotypes. The presence/absence analyses assumed that sequencing depth was roughly uniform across donors, and that assumption may not be true. A total of 150 to 200 TCR beta chains were listed by the study as associated with cytomegalovirus. A further reported finding was that TCR beta sequences accurately predicted the HLA-A and HLA-B alleles for most subjects in the first cohort. An association between a missense DCLRE1C variant and V-gene and J-gene trimming of TCR beta chains was found in a later genetic analysis and replicated in an independent cohort. A later analysis associated 15,000 to 20,000 TCR beta sequences with specific HLA alleles at a false discovery rate of 0.05. Because HLA typing was missing for some donors at each locus, association tests included only the typed subset. A cluster of highly shared sequence variants was judged likely to be a technical artifact of the sequencing pipeline. Compared with equally common non-associated chains, HLA-associated TCR beta chains in a later analysis were more clonally expanded and had lower generation probabilities. In vitro tests confirmed that a few of the cytomegalovirus-associated TCR beta chains recognize cytomegalovirus antigens. The classifier was reported to diagnose cytomegalovirus status with high specificity and sensitivity in both the original cohort and the validation cohort. About 17 rarely observed V segments, including chromosome 9 orphons, were excluded from the earlier analysis of just under 600 of the donors because counts were too low. In a later analysis, most CMV-associated TCR beta chains were found to appear HLA-restricted, with HLA associations seemingly driven largely by CMV exposure.

The cohort comprised hundreds of healthy bone marrow donors. All cohort members were sampled while nominally healthy, although unrecorded immune exposures were likely present. The donor tested CMV seropositive, placing the donor among the roughly 300 seropositive members of the cohort. A peripheral blood sample was provided by each donor, and peripheral blood mononuclear cells were used for TCR beta sequencing. Genomic DNA was extracted from the blood cell samples with the Qiagen DNeasy Blood Extraction Kit. The sample consisted of PBMCs. The chain was built from TRBV5-6 and TRBJ2-5, and TRBD1 aligns with 7 junction nucleotides. This TCR derives from a woman aged 35 to 49 in good health and CMV-seropositive. The nucleotides are TGTGCCAGCAGCCAGAACAGGGGTGGTTTTGAGACCCAGTACTTC. Its coded protein is CASSQNRGGFETQYF.